A selection of T cell receptor beta chains follows, all from one sample in a study of regulatory T cells in long-lasting Graves disease. TCRdb reprocessed the multiplex PCR reads with MiXCR, giving one entry per CDR3 protein. Of roughly 530,000 distinct CDR3 sequences listed, approximately 16% are singletons. A further study also used this sample, focusing on T cells in Graves' hyperthyroidism and ophthalmopathy.

The sequences come from peripheral blood mononuclear cells (PBMCs), collected at new diagnosis, from a patient treated with antithyroid drugs. The receptors shown here come from a woman aged 35-60 years with Graves disease. The CDR3 runs from the conserved cysteine through the conserved F or W. A D gene is named only where the DNA matches it firmly. Clone size, where shown, is once, few, many, or a class for clones that have expanded.

>NA|TRBV12-3/TRBV12-4|TRBJ2-2|TRBD2
TGTGCCAGCAGTGCTAGCGGGGCAGGAGGGCCCGGGGAGCTGTTTTTT
CASSASGAGGPGELFF
>few|TRBV3-1|TRBJ2-6|NA
TGTGCCAGCAGCCAACACCTCATCTCTGGGGCCAACGTCCTGACTTTC
CASSQHLISGANVLTF
>few|TRBV9|TRBJ2-3|NA
TGTGCCAGCAGCGTAGCTTGGCAAAGTGGAGATACGCAGTATTTT
CASSVAWQSGDTQYF
>few|TRBV14|TRBJ1-1|NA
TGTGCCAGCAGCGCCCAGAGGAACACTGAAGCTTTCTTT
CASSAQRNTEAFF
>many|TRBV6-1|TRBJ1-1|NA
TGTGCCAGCAGCGCGGGGATGCTTTCTCCTGAAGCTTTCTTT
CASSAGMLSPEAFF
>many|TRBV3-1|TRBJ1-3|TRBD1
TGTGCCAGCGCACAGGGGGTGGTGACTGGAAACACCATATATTTT
CASAQGVVTGNTIYF
>many|TRBV7-7|TRBJ2-5|NA
TGTGCTAGCAGCTTAGGTAACGGCAGAGGAGAGACCCAGTACTTC
CASSLGNGRGETQYF
>many|TRBV7-8|TRBJ1-2|NA
TGTGCCAGCAGCGTTACGGAAATCTATGGCTACACCTTC
CASSVTEIYGYTF
>NA|TRBV6-1|TRBJ2-1|TRBD1
TGTGCCAGCAGTGAACCCCGGACAGGTATCAATGAGCAGTTCTTC
CASSEPRTGINEQFF
>few|TRBV14|TRBJ2-2|TRBD1
TGTGCCAGCAGCCAAGGAGGACAGGGGGCGAGAACCGGGGAGCTGTTTTTT
CASSQGGQGARTGELFF
>few|TRBV5-4|TRBJ2-7|NA
TGTGCCAGCAGCGAACTAACGGGAACTTACATAGCCTACGAGCAGTACTTC
CASSELTGTYIAYEQYF
>many|TRBV12-3/TRBV12-4|TRBJ2-5|NA
TGTGCCAGCAGACAGGGGGGGCAAGAGACCCAGTACTTC
CASRQGGQETQYF
>many|TRBV20-1|TRBJ2-3|NA
TGCAGTGCAAAAACCCCACTACTAGTGCATGGGGATACGCAGTATTTT
CSAKTPLLVHGDTQYF
>NA|TRBV14|TRBJ2-1|NA
TGTGCCAGCAGCCAAGATCGGCCTTTTGAGGATGAGCAGTTCTTC
CASSQDRPFEDEQFF
>few|TRBV20-1|TRBJ1-2|TRBD1
TGCAGTGCTAGAGATGAGCAGGGGGCGGTTCCCCCTAACTATGGCTACACCTTC
CSARDEQGAVPPNYGYTF
>few|TRBV6-1|TRBJ2-5|NA
TGTGCCAGCAGTGAAGGCTCAGCCCAAGAGACCCAGTACTTC
CASSEGSAQETQYF
>NA|TRBV19|TRBJ2-3|NA
TGTGCCAGTACCCCGGGGGGCGTGACCACAGATACGCAGTATTTT
CASTPGGVTTDTQYF
>few|TRBV12-3/TRBV12-4|TRBJ2-2|NA
TGTGCCAGCAGTTTGGGCGGGACAGCGAACACCGGGGAGCTGTTTTTT
CASSLGGTANTGELFF
>many|TRBV20-1|TRBJ1-1|NA
TGCAGTGCTAGAGATAGGGGAGGCACTGAAGCTTTCTTT
CSARDRGGTEAFF
>many|TRBV28|TRBJ2-7|TRBD1
TGTGCCAGCAGTTACCGGGACAGGGCCTACGAGCAGTACTTC
CASSYRDRAYEQYF
>many|TRBV5-1|TRBJ2-3|TRBD2
TGCGCCAGCAGCCTAGCGGGGGCGACAGATACGCAGTATTTT
CASSLAGATDTQYF
>few|TRBV12-3/TRBV12-4|TRBJ2-2|TRBD2
TGTGCCAGCAACCTAGCGGGGGGCGTTACCGGGGAGCTGTTTTTT
CASNLAGGVTGELFF
>NA|TRBV15|TRBJ1-1|NA
TGTGCCACCAGCAGAGCCAAGGGTAGGATGAACACTGAAGCTTTCTTT
CATSRAKGRMNTEAFF
>once|TRBV19|TRBJ2-7|NA
TGTGCCAGTAGTATTTCGGGGTTCTCCTACGAGCAGTACTTC
CASSISGFSYEQYF
>NA|TRBV5-1|TRBJ2-1|TRBD2
TGCGCCAGCAGCCTAGGCTCGCTAGCGGGTTACAATGAGCAGTTCTTC
CASSLGSLAGYNEQFF
>NA|TRBV19|TRBJ1-4|NA
TGTGCCTCCTCCAGGAGTCTCTTGGCAACTAATGAAAAACTGTTTTTT
CASSRSLLATNEKLFF